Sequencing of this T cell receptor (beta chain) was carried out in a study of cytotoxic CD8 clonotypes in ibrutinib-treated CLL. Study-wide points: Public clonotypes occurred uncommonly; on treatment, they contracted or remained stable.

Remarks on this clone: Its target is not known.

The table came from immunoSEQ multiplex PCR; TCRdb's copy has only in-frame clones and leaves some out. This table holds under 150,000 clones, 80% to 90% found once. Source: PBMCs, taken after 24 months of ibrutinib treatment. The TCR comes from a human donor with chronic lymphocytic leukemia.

The CDR3 DNA sequence: TGTGCCAGCAGCCCGGGGGGTGAGCAGTTCTTC. Residues: CASSPGGEQFF. This sequence joins TRBV11-2 and TRBJ2-1; 7 bases align to TRBD2. Germline CDR1 is SGHAT and CDR2 is FQNNGV. The CDR3 is 11 amino acids. The V gene end was trimmed by 5 bases and the J gene end by 9 bases; junction bases not matched to a gene: 1.